This T cell receptor (beta chain) is from a study of naive and memory T cell subsets (dated by TCRdb to 2016 to 2017). Regarding the complete study: According to the figure summarizing the samples, there were 10 or so blood donors, 7 tuberculin skin test biopsies and 3 saline control biopsies. PCR2 was typically a SYBR Green qPCR stopped at a set threshold; low-input samples could instead use end-point PCR (around 6 cycles). Study-level results and caveats: The RNA-based method was acknowledged to be potentially sensitive to changes in TCR transcripts with T cell activation and differentiation.

The study described a robust, sensitive protocol for amplifying, sequencing and analyzing TCRs, using 3' ligation of a UMI-containing oligonucleotide to TCR cDNA. For whole blood analysis, 2.5 ml of peripheral blood was collected from healthy adult volunteers into Tempus tubes, and RNA was extracted following the manufacturer's instructions. Total RNA, without cell sorting, was DNase treated with RQ1 DNase before reverse transcription, targeting about 1 to 1000 ng input. Libraries were prepared from skin biopsies and whole blood so that pipeline robustness could be tested in samples in which T cells form a minority population. Trimming takes 1 base from V and 6 bases from J, and the germline ends sit 6 bases apart. From cysteine to phenylalanine, the CDR3 is 12 amino acids long. Solely the CDR3 DNA is kept, with 36 bases framed from the first base. The germline V gene supplies CDR1 SGHAT and CDR2 FQNNGV.

About this clonotype itself: Its cognate antigen has yet to be identified. Per-nucleotide qualities are absent, and no much larger clonotype sits a single base away.

Library generation was performed with 5' RACE. Four rounds of PCR, run with the SP2 primer together with nested alpha and beta constant region primers, were used to amplify the ligated cDNA. TCR RNA was reverse transcribed with SuperScript IV using alpha and beta constant region primers for the blood and skin samples. An oligonucleotide carrying the Illumina SP2 primer and a UMI was ligated to the 3' end of the cDNA by means of T4 RNA ligase 1. The 12-nucleotide UMI was composed of two random hexamers separated by an eight-base spacer, which was included to prevent hairpin formation. TCR alpha and beta chain libraries were processed separately from the second PCR onward, with dual indexing for multiplexing. After pooling, the indexed libraries were analyzed by capillary electrophoresis and sequenced on either an Illumina MiSeq or NextSeq. To boost base diversity and improve cluster recognition, PhiX DNA at roughly 4.5-7% was spiked into the libraries. The paper's data handling went like this. Demultiplexor extracted UMIs from read 2, combined them with read 1 TCR sequence, and split reads by sample indices. V and J genes and V-J junctions were identified by Decombinator, and each TCR was assigned a five-part identifier that included V and J deletions. Collapsinator used UMIs to correct sequencing errors and PCR amplification heterogeneity, yielding UMI-based abundance per TCR. CDR3Translator turned identifiers into nucleotide sequence, translated the nucleotide sequence into amino acids, and pulled out CDR3 regions based on terminal motifs. After normalization to the amount of input RNA, the error-corrected alpha and beta TCR counts from blood and from skin were compared. Through fastp at Q25 and MiXCR, TCRdb rebuilt clones from the public reads, retaining in-frame beta chains. CDR3 protein duplicates are merged, each entry listing the most common genes and DNA. TCRdb, rather than the study authors, made the V and J calls. The table for this sample lists tens of thousands of distinct CDR3 sequences; 8% of them were counted only once. The ten most abundant clones make up 19% of the sample.

This clonotype was obtained from a female donor in good health. The sequence joins TRBV11-2 to TRBJ1-2, with the D gene uncertain. The CDR3 reads CASSLGADGYTF. The nucleotide sequence is TGTGCCAGCAGCTTAGGGGCAGATGGCTACACCTTC.